This paragraph covers one TCR beta chain sequence. These data belong to a study of blood T cell repertoires in COVID-19. V gave up 5 bases and J gave up 4 bases, with 23 bases separating them. CDR1 is MNHNY and CDR2 is SVGAGI in the germline V gene (reference sequence). The CDR3 length is 17 residues. Residents of about two dozen US areas, aged 18 to 89 years, made up the participants. Clinical histories supplied by participants themselves formed the basis of cohort assignment. Two consecutive negative NP/OP PCR tests, clearance, or resolved symptoms defined Cohort 3 recovery. Under the authors' procedure: Cell counts per sample came from amplifying reference gene primers. Produced via immunoSEQ multiplex PCR; TCRdb's table is partial and in-frame only. The V and J calls and clone size are taken from that table; D and trimming were inferred from the DNA. The sample has a few hundred thousand clones, about 87% seen once; the top ten hold approximately 10%.

This rearrangement joins TRBV6-6 to TRBJ1-1; D is unresolved. Sequenced material: PBMCs or T cells enriched from blood (not recorded which). The receptor was isolated from a woman between 50 and 59 years old who had recovered from COVID-19. The CDR3 DNA reads TGTGCCAGCAGTCATGGAGGCAGGAGACGCGGCGGCACTGAAGCTTTCTTT. This gives the protein CASSHGGRRRGGTEAFF.